A selection of T cell receptor beta chains follows, all from one sample in a study of blood T cell repertoires in COVID-19. Method: immunoSEQ multiplex PCR; TCRdb's copy keeps in-frame clones and lacks some. The table has 150,000 to 200,000 clones, approximately 81% seen once. Sequencing input: peripheral blood. Receptors were obtained from a human donor with acute or convalescent COVID-19. The donor label of this sample is uncertain. Both conserved end residues are part of each CDR3. D genes are given only for firm matches. Size is omitted from some rows. Given values are once, few, many or a class for expanded clones.

clone size: NA
J gene: TRBJ1-2
D gene: NA
V gene: TRBV10-3
CDR3 length: 16
CDR3 DNA: TGTGCCATCAGTGACCCCGGGCAGGGGAATAACTATGGCTACACCTTC
CDR3 protein: CAISDPGQGNNYGYTF

clone size: NA
J gene: TRBJ1-3
D gene: TRBD1
V gene: TRBV6-6
CDR3 length: 15
CDR3 DNA: TGTGCCAGCAGCCCCGACAGGGGGCCCGGAAACACCATATATTTT
CDR3 protein: CASSPDRGPGNTIYF

clone size: NA
J gene: TRBJ1-2
D gene: NA
V gene: TRBV10-2
CDR3 length: 13
CDR3 DNA: TGCGCCAGCAGTGAAGTCAGGCCAAATGGCTACACCTTC
CDR3 protein: CASSEVRPNGYTF

clone size: once
J gene: TRBJ1-6
D gene: TRBD1
V gene: TRBV5-6
CDR3 length: 18
CDR3 DNA: TGTGCCAGCAGCTTGGCGTATTATCGGACAGGCCGGGTAGGTCCCCTCCACTTT
CDR3 protein: CASSLAYYRTGRVGPLHF

clone size: few
J gene: TRBJ1-2
D gene: NA
V gene: TRBV7-9
CDR3 length: 15
CDR3 DNA: TGTGCCAGCAGCTTATGGCAGGGAGGGAACTATGGCTACACCTTC
CDR3 protein: CASSLWQGGNYGYTF

clone size: NA
J gene: TRBJ2-3
D gene: TRBD2
V gene: TRBV4-2
CDR3 length: 15
CDR3 DNA: TGTGCCAGCAGCCAAAGCGGGGGGGCCGCAGATACGCAGTATTTT
CDR3 protein: CASSQSGGAADTQYF

clone size: NA
J gene: TRBJ1-1
D gene: TRBD1
V gene: TRBV19
CDR3 length: 16
CDR3 DNA: TGTGCCAGTAGTCTCCAGACAGGGTCCATGAACACTGAAGCTTTCTTT
CDR3 protein: CASSLQTGSMNTEAFF

clone size: NA
J gene: TRBJ1-6
D gene: TRBD1
V gene: TRBV27
CDR3 length: 15
CDR3 DNA: TGTGCCAGCAGTTTATCCGGGACAGGGAATTCACCCCTCCACTTT
CDR3 protein: CASSLSGTGNSPLHF

clone size: once
J gene: TRBJ1-6
D gene: TRBD1
V gene: TRBV6-5
CDR3 length: 13
CDR3 DNA: TGTGCCAGCACCCGACAGGGTCTTGGACCCCTCCACTTT
CDR3 protein: CASTRQGLGPLHF

clone size: NA
J gene: TRBJ1-5
D gene: NA
V gene: TRBV4-1
CDR3 length: 14
CDR3 DNA: TGCGCCAGCAGCCAAGCCTCTTCGAATCAGCCCCAGCATTTT
CDR3 protein: CASSQASSNQPQHF

clone size: few
J gene: TRBJ1-6
D gene: NA
V gene: TRBV4-2
CDR3 length: 16
CDR3 DNA: TGTGCCAGCAGCCAAGACTTCGGGGGTCCGGATTCACCCCTCCACTTT
CDR3 protein: CASSQDFGGPDSPLHF

clone size: NA
J gene: TRBJ1-6
D gene: NA
V gene: TRBV7-9
CDR3 length: 13
CDR3 DNA: TGTGCCAGCAGTCTAAAGCTCGATTCACCCCTCCACTTT
CDR3 protein: CASSLKLDSPLHF

clone size: NA
J gene: TRBJ2-7
D gene: NA
V gene: TRBV6-5
CDR3 length: 13
CDR3 DNA: TGTGCCAGCAGGCACAGGGACTCCTACGAGCAGTACTTC
CDR3 protein: CASRHRDSYEQYF

clone size: NA
J gene: TRBJ2-5
D gene: TRBD1
V gene: TRBV5-4
CDR3 length: 15
CDR3 DNA: TGTGCCAGCAGCTCCCGGACAGGGTGGGGGGAGACCCAGTACTTC
CDR3 protein: CASSSRTGWGETQYF

clone size: NA
J gene: TRBJ2-1
D gene: NA
V gene: TRBV6-5
CDR3 length: 12
CDR3 DNA: TGTGCCAGTGGGCAGCGGTTGAGGCGGCAGTTCTTC
CDR3 protein: CASGQRLRRQFF

clone size: NA
J gene: TRBJ1-2
D gene: NA
V gene: TRBV14
CDR3 length: 14
CDR3 DNA: TGTGCCAGCAGCCGGTCGCGCGGGACTGGTGGCTACACCTTC
CDR3 protein: CASSRSRGTGGYTF

clone size: NA
J gene: TRBJ1-1
D gene: NA
V gene: TRBV3-1/TRBV3-2
CDR3 length: 18
CDR3 DNA: TGTGCCAGCAGCCAAGCTATCAGGTCACTCGACCAGGACACTGAAGCTTTCTTT
CDR3 protein: CASSQAIRSLDQDTEAFF

clone size: NA
J gene: TRBJ2-5
D gene: TRBD2
V gene: TRBV7-2
CDR3 length: 18
CDR3 DNA: TGTGCCAGCAGCTTAGTTCGGCTAGCGGGGGCGAGCCAAGAGACCCAGTACTTC
CDR3 protein: CASSLVRLAGASQETQYF

clone size: few
J gene: TRBJ2-3
D gene: TRBD1
V gene: TRBV19
CDR3 length: 14
CDR3 DNA: TGTGCCAGTAGTATTCAGGGGGGCACAGATACGCAGTATTTT
CDR3 protein: CASSIQGGTDTQYF

clone size: NA
J gene: TRBJ1-4
D gene: NA
V gene: TRBV27
CDR3 length: 16
CDR3 DNA: TGTGCCAGCCGCCCGTTCGGATCGCTGGCCAGGGAAAAACTGTTTTTT
CDR3 protein: CASRPFGSLAREKLFF

clone size: once
J gene: TRBJ1-1
D gene: NA
V gene: TRBV14
CDR3 length: 16
CDR3 DNA: TGTGCCAGCAGCCGCGCCGGGCGGACTAGGAACACTGAAGCTTTCTTT
CDR3 protein: CASSRAGRTRNTEAFF

clone size: NA
J gene: TRBJ1-2
D gene: NA
V gene: TRBV4-1
CDR3 length: 16
CDR3 DNA: TGCGCCAGCAGCCTACGGACACAAAGTACTAACTATGGCTACACCTTC
CDR3 protein: CASSLRTQSTNYGYTF

clone size: NA
J gene: TRBJ1-1
D gene: NA
V gene: TRBV7-9
CDR3 length: 14
CDR3 DNA: TGTGCCAGCAGCTTACGAGGTGTGGACACTGAAGCTTTCTTT
CDR3 protein: CASSLRGVDTEAFF

clone size: NA
J gene: TRBJ1-6
D gene: NA
V gene: TRBV19
CDR3 length: 14
CDR3 DNA: TGTGCCAGTAACCCAGGGCTCTATAATTCACCCCTCCACTTT
CDR3 protein: CASNPGLYNSPLHF

clone size: NA
J gene: TRBJ2-1
D gene: NA
V gene: TRBV7-9
CDR3 length: 14
CDR3 DNA: TGTGCCAGCAGCTTACGGGGTTCATCGAATGAGCAGTTCTTC
CDR3 protein: CASSLRGSSNEQFF